This T cell receptor beta chain is from a study of T cell responses to AZD1222 COVID-19 vaccine. Study-wide background: It was second doses at about 4 or about 12 weeks that were pooled. Study-wide results and limits: Spike-spanning, vaccine-associated CD4 TCRs were dominant at 160-218 and 743-854. Seropositive status at baseline applied to only a handful of AZD1222 recipients. After two AZD1222 doses, spike-specific TCR breadth and depth rose versus day 0.

Only in-frame clones appear in the TCRdb table, and some are missing; sequencing was by immunoSEQ multiplex PCR. The table has about 110,000 clones, approximately 90% seen once; the top ten hold about 5.2%. The CDR3 contains 14 residues. Trimming shortened V by 4 bases and J by 5 bases, and 12 bases separated the two germline ends. The germline gives CDR1 SNHLY, CDR2 FYNNEI. Details on this clone: The antigen is unknown.

The input for sequencing was peripheral blood, taken on day 0 of AZD1222 vaccination. This receptor was obtained from an adult in good health. The V call is TRBV2, the J call TRBJ2-1, with D possibly matching TRBD2 (5 bases). CDR3 amino acids: CASSGTYLNNEQFF. The CDR3 DNA sequence: TGTGCCAGCAGTGGGACTTACCTGAACAATGAGCAGTTCTTC.